These 29 T cell receptor beta chains came from one sample sequenced in a study of glioma-infiltrating T cells. Amplification of TCR alpha and beta CDR3 regions from RNA used iRepertoire nested multiplex PCR. One entry per CDR3 protein, called by TCRdb with MiXCR from the multiplex PCR reads. Of about 200,000 distinct CDR3 sequences in the sample, about 31% are singletons; the top ten hold 20%. Sequencing was done on a sample of glioma tissue, nonneoplastic brain tissue, or PBMCs (not recorded which). The receptors here all came from a human donor with low-grade glioma or glioblastoma, undergoing nonglioma brain surgery, or in good health (not recorded which).

This clonotype was recorded at least ten times. The chain combines TRBV25-1 with TRBJ2-7; 7 bases map to TRBD2. The CDR3 has 13 amino acids. V lost 3 bases and J lost 3; bases outside the gene matches: 2. Germline V gives CDR1 MGHDK, CDR2 SYGVNS. The CDR3 reads CASSDWGGYEQYF. CDR3 nucleotide sequence: TGTGCCAGCAGTGATTGGGGGGGCTACGAGCAGTACTTC.

This clonotype was seen more than once but under ten times. The genes are TRBV29-1 and TRBJ2-7; tentatively, D is TRBD1 or TRBD2 (5 bases each). The length of the CDR3 is 13 residues. CDR1 is SQVTM, CDR2 ANQGSEA, per germline. V was trimmed by 7 bases and J by 2 bases, leaving 15 bases between them. CDR3 residues: CSGGDPGAYEQYF. CDR3 DNA sequence: TGCAGCGGAGGGGACCCCGGGGCCTACGAGCAGTACTTC.

As concerns this clonotype: A much larger clonotype is one base distant, so this may be a read error. V usage is TRBV29-1 and J usage is TRBJ1-5; perhaps TRBD1 as D (6 bases). The CDR3 contains 14 residues. Germline-derived CDR1 and CDR2 are SQVTM and ANQGSEA. CDR3 sequence: CSVAEGGGNQPRHF. The CDR3 bases are TGCAGCGTTGCAGAGGGCGGGGGCAATCAGCCCCGGCATTTT.

The chain has TRBV6-2 or TRBV6-3 and TRBJ2-1; D not certain. V was shortened by 7 bases and J by 15 bases, with 22 bases between the two germline ends. The germline gives CDR1 MNHEY, CDR2 SVGEGT. The CDR3 totals 13 residues. DNA for the CDR3: TGTGCCAGCATTTCCCCCCTCTCGCCCGCTCCGTTCTTC. Its translation: CASISPLSPAPFF.

Points on this clonotype: A single base separates this from a much larger clone, so it may be a read error. This rearrangement joins TRBV6-1 to TRBJ2-7; TRBD1 is a possible D gene (6 bases). CDR1 MNHNS and CDR2 SASEGT come from the germline V gene. V was pared by 4 bases and J by 4 bases, with 8 bases between. The CDR3 spans 12 residues. The CDR3 here is CASSADSYEQYF. The CDR3, as DNA: TGTGCCAGCAGTGCGGACAGTTACGAGCAGTACTTC.

This clonotype was seen a single time. A much bigger clone sits one base away, suggesting this may be a read error. The chain's CDR3 is CASGPRELSYEQYF. The CDR3 nucleotides read TGTGCCAGCGGCCCGCGGGAGTTGTCCTACGAGCAGTACTTC. V is TRBV7-6 and J is TRBJ2-7; 7 bases align to TRBD2. The germline V gene encodes CDR1 SGHVS and CDR2 FNYEAQ. J gave up 1 base and V 8 bases, and 8 bases lay outside the gene matches. The CDR3 contains 14 residues.

Points on this clonotype: A much bigger clone sits one base away, suggesting this may be a read error. This CDR3 reads CSVETYNGQFF. The CDR3 DNA follows: TGCAGCGTTGAAACCTACAATGGGCAGTTCTTC. V and J are TRBV29-1 and TRBJ2-1; D uncertain. Germline V gene lookup returns CDR1 SQVTM and CDR2 ANQGSEA. The CDR3 sequence is 11 residues long.

This clonotype was detected ten times or more. The chain links TRBV7-6 to TRBJ2-7, with D perhaps matching TRBD2 (5 bases). CDR3 size: 14 residues. In germline, CDR1 is SGHVS, CDR2 FNYEAQ. Trimming removed 5 bases from V and 2 bases from J, with 13 bases in between. In DNA form, the CDR3 reads TGTGCCAGCAGCCCTCGGGGTGGGGCCTACGAGCAGTACTTC. This codes for CASSPRGGAYEQYF.

This clonotype was detected many times. V usage is TRBV27 and J usage is TRBJ2-7; perhaps TRBD2 as D (6 bases). Trimming cost V 8 bases and J 4 bases, with 15 bases left between them. Germline V CDR1 and CDR2: MNHEY, SMNVEV (reference sequence). This CDR3 has 13 amino acids. CDR3 region: CASVKYGGYEQYF. CDR3 in DNA: TGTGCCAGCGTGAAATACGGGGGTTACGAGCAGTACTTC.

In its sample, this clonotype was seen many times. The gene calls are TRBV20-1 and TRBJ2-3, with TRBD2 identical over 8 bases. Trimming at V came to 1 base and at J to 8 bases, leaving 8 bases not matched to a gene. The CDR3 contains 14 residues. The germline V gene encodes CDR1 DFQATT and CDR2 SNEGSKA (reference sequence). DNA for the CDR3: TGCAGTGCTAGAGCAGCGGGGGTCACCGGTACGCAGTATTTT. It codes for CSARAAGVTGTQYF.

The sample holds many counts of this clonotype. This CDR3 reads CASSFRDGYNEQFF. The CDR3 DNA reads as TGTGCCAGCAGCTTTCGGGACGGGTACAATGAGCAGTTCTTC. The genes are TRBV3-1 and TRBJ2-1; perhaps D is TRBD1 or TRBD2 (5 bases each). CDR3 length: 14 residues. Trimming removed 5 bases at V and 4 bases at J, with 12 bases between. Germline assignment: CDR1 LGHDT and CDR2 YNNKEL (reference sequence).

Concerning this clonotype: Possible read error: a much larger clone is one base away. The chain joins TRBV4-3 to TRBJ1-2, with 9 bases aligning to TRBD1. In germline, CDR1 is LGHNA, CDR2 YSLEER. V dropped 8 bases and J dropped 4; count of bases not matched to a gene: 8. The CDR3 loop spans 14 amino acids. The CDR3 DNA is TGCGCCAGCGAGGCGACAGGGGGGCTCTATGGCTACACCTTC. Translated: CASEATGGLYGYTF.

This clonotype was detected ten times or more. The rearrangement links TRBV7-8 to TRBJ2-3, with D unclear. The CDR3 covers 13 residues. Germline values: CDR1 SGHVS, CDR2 FQNEAQ. The V and J ends lost 5 bases and 4 bases respectively, with 10 bases between them. The CDR3 region is CASSHDPPDTQYF. The DNA of the CDR3 is TGTGCCAGCAGCCATGACCCGCCAGATACGCAGTATTTT.

This clonotype was observed many times. This sequence joins TRBV6-1 and TRBJ1-1; D may be TRBD1 (6 bases). There are 15 residues in the CDR3. With 2 bases removed from V and 0 bases from J, the gap between germline ends came to 10 bases. Germline values: CDR1 MNHNS, CDR2 SASEGT. This CDR3 is CASSENRVMNTEAFF. CDR3 nucleotide sequence: TGTGCCAGCAGTGAAAACAGGGTCATGAACACTGAAGCTTTCTTT.

Only one count was recorded for this clonotype. A clone one base away is much larger, so this may be a read error. The rearrangement uses TRBV7-6 and TRBJ2-7; D not resolved. CDR3 length: 13 residues. The V end lost 4 bases, the J end lost 9 bases, and 16 bases lay between the germline ends. CDR1 and CDR2 from the germline V gene are SGHVS and FNYEAQ. The CDR3 sequence: CASSSRVRPLQYF. The CDR3 DNA reads TGTGCCAGCAGCTCCCGGGTCCGGCCCTTGCAGTACTTC.

V and J are TRBV7-2 and TRBJ2-4; TRBD2 matches 11 bases. J lost 8 bases, V lost 4 bases, and 13 bases had no gene match. Germline-derived CDR1 and CDR2 are SGHTA and FQGNSA. The CDR3 totals 17 residues. CDR3 bases: TGTGCCAGCAGCTCTGTTAGCGGGAGGGGTCGCGGGGACATTCAGTACTTC. Amino acid sequence: CASSSVSGRGRGDIQYF.

This clonotype showed up many times. The chain recombines TRBV18 with TRBJ1-1, with D perhaps TRBD1 (5 bases). The CDR3 is made up of 15 amino acids. V shed 5 bases and J shed 0 bases, with 13 bases lying between them. The germline gives CDR1 KGHSH, CDR2 LQKENI. CDR3 in DNA: TGTGCCAGCTCATCGTTCGACAGCGTGAACACTGAAGCTTTCTTT. Residues: CASSSFDSVNTEAFF.

This rearrangement joins TRBV20-1 to TRBJ2-7; possibly TRBD2 for D (5 bases). The V end was cut by 4 bases, the J end by 0 bases, with 16 bases between. Germline CDR1 is DFQATT and CDR2 is SNEGSKA (reference sequence). CDR3 length equals 15 residues. CDR3 in DNA: TGCAGTGCTACCGGAGGAAGAGCGAGCTCCTACGAGCAGTACTTC. Translating gives CSATGGRASSYEQYF.

This clonotype was recorded at least ten times. The chain employs TRBV29-1 and TRBJ1-2; maybe TRBD1 (6 bases). The V gene's germline CDR1 is SQVTM and CDR2 ANQGSEA. The CDR3 loop spans 14 amino acids. V gave up 6 bases and J gave up 2 bases, with 16 bases separating them. In DNA form, the CDR3 reads TGCAGCGTGGGAAACAGGGAGTCGAACTATGGCTACACCTTC. As protein: CSVGNRESNYGYTF.

Worth noting for this clonotype: A clone one base away is much larger, so this may be a read error. This chain links TRBV19 with TRBJ1-5, with 8 bases fitting TRBD1. Germline V lookup: CDR1 LNHDA, CDR2 SQIVND (reference sequence). This CDR3 spans 17 amino acids. The CDR3 DNA reads as TGTGCCAGTAGCATCGGACAGGGCCGTTATAGCAATCAGCACCAGCATTTT. Its protein is CASSIGQGRYSNQHQHF. Supplemented by reference TRBV19 and TRBJ1-5, the full variable domain reads DGGITQSPKYLFRKEGQNVTLSCEQNLNHDAMYWYRQDPGQGLRLIYYSQIVNDFQKGDIAEGYSVSREKKESFPLTVTSAQKNPTAFYLCASSIGQGRYSNQHQHFGDGTRLSIL.

This clonotype was detected ten times or more. The chain uses TRBV12-3 or TRBV12-4 and TRBJ2-1; D gene ambiguous. V lost 2 bases, J lost 10 bases, and 9 bases lay in between. The CDR3 extends over 12 amino acids. CDR3 loop: CASSLKQPEQFF. The DNA of the CDR3 is TGTGCCAGCAGTTTAAAGCAGCCGGAGCAGTTCTTC.

The CDR3 sequence is CSTSESGMNEQYF. The DNA of the CDR3 is TGTTCCACTTCTGAGTCTGGTATGAACGAGCAGTACTTC. The chain employs TRBV19 and TRBJ2-7; D call uncertain. CDR1 LNHDA and CDR2 SQIVND come from the germline V gene (reference sequence). The CDR3 sequence is 13 residues long.

Notes on this clonotype: Given a much more abundant clone one base away, this may be a read error. The chain is built from TRBV6-2 or TRBV6-3 and TRBJ2-6, with D unclear. This CDR3 has 17 amino acids. The germline V gene encodes CDR1 MNHEY and CDR2 SVGEGT. V lost 0 bases and J lost 0, with 9 bases in between. CDR3 amino acids: CASSYSPPSSGANVLTF. Written as DNA, the CDR3 is TGTGCCAGCAGTTACTCACCACCCAGCTCTGGGGCCAACGTCCTGACTTTC.

V gene TRBV5-4 combines with J gene TRBJ2-7; 10 positions match TRBD1. This CDR3 contains 15 residues. The V gene's germline CDR1 is SGHNT and CDR2 YYREEE (reference sequence). Trimming cost V 5 bases and J 2 bases; bases outside gene matches: 7. In nucleotides, the CDR3 is TGTGCCAGCAGTGCAGGGGGACAGGGGACCTACGAGCAGTACTTC. Protein sequence: CASSAGGQGTYEQYF.

As concerns this clonotype: Being one base from a much bigger clone, this may be a read error. V and J are TRBV19 and TRBJ1-5, with TRBD1 as a possible D gene (5 bases). This CDR3 has 14 residues. Germline CDR1 and CDR2: LNHDA and SQIVND (reference sequence). The CDR3 nucleotides are TGTGCCAGTATGGCGGGGCAGACCAATAAGCCCCAGCATTTT. This sequence encodes CASMAGQTNKPQHF.

For this clonotype: A single base separates this from a much larger clone, so it may be a read error. The chain links TRBV7-2 to TRBJ2-1, with D possibly matching TRBD1 (6 bases). Trimming shortened V by 5 bases and J by 2 bases, and 19 bases separated the two germline ends. Germline CDR1 is SGHTA and CDR2 is FQGNSA. CDR3 length equals 17 residues. The CDR3 spells CASSKALWTAAYNEQFF. CDR3 sequence (DNA): TGTGCCAGCAGCAAGGCCTTGTGGACAGCGGCCTACAATGAGCAGTTCTTC.

About this clonotype: A much more abundant neighbour one base away suggests this may be a read error. This chain links TRBV28 with TRBJ2-5; 11 bases are shared with TRBD1. The J call is uncertain, as TRBJ2-1 better fits the DNA end. Germline lookup yields CDR1 MDHEN and CDR2 SYDVKM. The CDR3 has 16 residues. This CDR3 is CASSFTRDRGNNEQFF. Written as DNA, the CDR3 is TGTGCCAGCAGTTTCACCCGGGACAGGGGGAACAATGAGCAGTTCTTC.

There are many counts of this clonotype. The chain recombines TRBV27 with TRBJ1-6; D is ambiguous. Germline V CDR1 and CDR2: MNHEY, SMNVEV (reference sequence). CDR3 length: 13 residues. Between the trimmed V and J ends, which lost 2 bases and 10 bases, there was a span of 9 bases. The CDR3 spells CASSLERGSPLHF. For the CDR3, the DNA is TGTGCCAGCAGTTTAGAGCGGGGATCACCCCTCCACTTT.

This clonotype showed up many times. V usage is TRBV6-2 or TRBV6-3 and J usage is TRBJ2-4, with TRBD1 matching 8 bases. The CDR3 totals 14 residues. V dropped 4 bases and J dropped 6; count of bases not matched to a gene: 5. CDR1 is MNHEY and CDR2 is SVGEGT in the germline V gene. CDR3 coding DNA: TGTGCCAGCAGTTCAACCGGGACAGGAAACATTCAGTACTTC. Translated, it gives CASSSTGTGNIQYF.